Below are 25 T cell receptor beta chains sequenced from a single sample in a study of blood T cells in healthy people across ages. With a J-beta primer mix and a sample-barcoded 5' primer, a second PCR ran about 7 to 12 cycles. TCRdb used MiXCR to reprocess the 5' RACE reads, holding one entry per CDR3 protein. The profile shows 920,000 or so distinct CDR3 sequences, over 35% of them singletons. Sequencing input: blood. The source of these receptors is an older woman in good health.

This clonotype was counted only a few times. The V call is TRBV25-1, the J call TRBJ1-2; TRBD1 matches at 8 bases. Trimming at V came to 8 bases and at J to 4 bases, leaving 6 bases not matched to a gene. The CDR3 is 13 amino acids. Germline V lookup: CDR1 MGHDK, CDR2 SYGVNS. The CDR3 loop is CASGRTGRYGYTF. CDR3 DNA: TGTGCCAGCGGACGGACAGGGCGCTATGGCTACACCTTC.

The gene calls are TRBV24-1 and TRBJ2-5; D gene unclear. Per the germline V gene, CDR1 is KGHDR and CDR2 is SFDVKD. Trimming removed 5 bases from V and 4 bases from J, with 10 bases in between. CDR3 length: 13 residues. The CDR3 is CATSGTIRETQYF. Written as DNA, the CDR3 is TGTGCCACCAGTGGGACCATCCGAGAGACCCAGTACTTC.

CDR3 DNA sequence: TGTGCCATCAGTGATAGGACAGGGGGGAGCGAGCAGTACTTC. Its translation is CAISDRTGGSEQYF. J is TRBJ2-4 and V is TRBV10-3; 10 nucleotides match TRBD1. The DNA end is a closer match to TRBJ2-7, so the J assignment may be wrong. The length of the CDR3 is 14 residues. Germline loops: CDR1 ENHRY, CDR2 SYGVKD.

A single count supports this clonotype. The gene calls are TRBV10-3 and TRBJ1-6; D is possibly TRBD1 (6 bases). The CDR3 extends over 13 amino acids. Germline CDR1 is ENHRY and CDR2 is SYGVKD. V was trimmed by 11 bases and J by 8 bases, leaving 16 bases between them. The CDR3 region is CAATPRGDSPLHF. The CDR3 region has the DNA TGTGCCGCTACCCCGAGGGGGGATTCACCCCTCCACTTT.

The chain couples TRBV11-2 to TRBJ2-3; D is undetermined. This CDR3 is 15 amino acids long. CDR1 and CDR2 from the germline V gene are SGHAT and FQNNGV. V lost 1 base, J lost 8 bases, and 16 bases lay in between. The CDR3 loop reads CASSLVLAPKVTQYF. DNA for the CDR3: TGTGCCAGCAGCTTAGTTCTGGCGCCCAAGGTTACGCAGTATTTT.

This CDR3 reads CASSAGLHTEAFF. The CDR3 nucleotides are TGTGCCAGCAGTGCGGGGCTTCACACTGAAGCTTTCTTT. The chain couples TRBV6-5 to TRBJ1-1; maybe TRBD1 (5 bases). The CDR3 runs to 13 residues. CDR1 MNHEY and CDR2 SVGAGI come from the germline V gene. Between the trimmed V and J ends, which lost 5 bases and 3 bases, there was a span of 10 bases.

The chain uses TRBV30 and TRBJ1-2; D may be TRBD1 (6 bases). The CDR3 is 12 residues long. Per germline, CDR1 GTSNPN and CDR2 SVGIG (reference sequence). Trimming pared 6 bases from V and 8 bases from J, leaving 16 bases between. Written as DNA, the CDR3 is TGTGCCTGCTCGGGGGGCGGCTGGGGCTACACCTTC. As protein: CACSGGGWGYTF.

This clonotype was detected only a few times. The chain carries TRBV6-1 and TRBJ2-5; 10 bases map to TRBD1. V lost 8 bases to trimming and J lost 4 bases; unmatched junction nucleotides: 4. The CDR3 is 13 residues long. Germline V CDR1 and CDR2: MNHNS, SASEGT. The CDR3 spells CASPDRGGETQYF. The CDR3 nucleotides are TGTGCCAGCCCGGACAGGGGGGGAGAGACCCAGTACTTC.

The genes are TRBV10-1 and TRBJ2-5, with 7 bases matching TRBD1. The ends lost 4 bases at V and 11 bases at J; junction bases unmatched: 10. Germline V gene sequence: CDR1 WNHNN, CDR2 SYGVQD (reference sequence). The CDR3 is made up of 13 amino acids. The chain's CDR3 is CASSASTGLEQYF. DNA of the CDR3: TGCGCCAGCAGTGCGTCGACAGGGTTGGAGCAGTACTTC.

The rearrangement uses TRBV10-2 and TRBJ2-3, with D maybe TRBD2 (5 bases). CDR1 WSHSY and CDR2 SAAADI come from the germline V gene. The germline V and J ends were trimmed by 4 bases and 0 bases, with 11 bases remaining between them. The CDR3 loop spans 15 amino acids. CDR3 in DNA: TGCGCCAGCAGTGTAGCAGCGGTGAGCACAGATACGCAGTATTTT. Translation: CASSVAAVSTDTQYF.

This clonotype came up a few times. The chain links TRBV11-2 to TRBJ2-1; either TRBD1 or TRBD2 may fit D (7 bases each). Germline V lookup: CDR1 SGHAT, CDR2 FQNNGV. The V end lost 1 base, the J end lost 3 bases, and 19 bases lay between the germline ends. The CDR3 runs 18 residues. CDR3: CASSLVGGVTGLYNEQFF. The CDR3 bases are TGTGCCAGCAGCTTAGTGGGGGGGGTGACAGGGCTCTACAATGAGCAGTTCTTC.

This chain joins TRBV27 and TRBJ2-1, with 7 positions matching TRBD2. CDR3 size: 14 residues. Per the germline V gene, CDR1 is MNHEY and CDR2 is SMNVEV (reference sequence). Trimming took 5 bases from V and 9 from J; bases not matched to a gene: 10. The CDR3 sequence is CASSKGTIRGEQFF. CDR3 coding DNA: TGTGCCAGCAGTAAAGGGACTATTCGAGGTGAGCAGTTCTTC.

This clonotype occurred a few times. The CDR3 DNA reads TGTGCCAGCAGCTTACTCCCCCGTCTGGGGGACAATGAGCAGTTCTTC. Translation gives CASSLLPRLGDNEQFF. This chain links TRBV7-3 with TRBJ2-1; D may be TRBD1 or TRBD2 (5 bases each). Trimming left V 2 bases short and J 5 bases short, with 16 bases between. The CDR3 is 16 amino acids. Per the germline V gene, CDR1 is SGHTA and CDR2 is FQGTGA.

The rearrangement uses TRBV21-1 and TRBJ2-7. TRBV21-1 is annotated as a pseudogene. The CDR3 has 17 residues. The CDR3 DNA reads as TGTGCCTGCAGCAAAGATCGAGGAGACCCGATCTCCTACGAGCAGTACTTC. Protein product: CACSKDRGDPISYEQYF.

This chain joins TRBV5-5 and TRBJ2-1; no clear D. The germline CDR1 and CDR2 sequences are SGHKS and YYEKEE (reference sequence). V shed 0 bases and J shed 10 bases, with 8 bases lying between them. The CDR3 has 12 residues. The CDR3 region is CASSLEGWEQFF. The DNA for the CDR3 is TGTGCCAGCAGCTTGGAAGGTTGGGAGCAGTTCTTC.

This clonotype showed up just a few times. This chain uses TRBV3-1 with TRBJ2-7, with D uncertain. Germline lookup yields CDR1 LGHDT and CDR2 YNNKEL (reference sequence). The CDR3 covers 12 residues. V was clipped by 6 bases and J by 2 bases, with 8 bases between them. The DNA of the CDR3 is TGTGCCAGCAGTCAACGAACCTACGAGCAGTACTTC. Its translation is CASSQRTYEQYF.

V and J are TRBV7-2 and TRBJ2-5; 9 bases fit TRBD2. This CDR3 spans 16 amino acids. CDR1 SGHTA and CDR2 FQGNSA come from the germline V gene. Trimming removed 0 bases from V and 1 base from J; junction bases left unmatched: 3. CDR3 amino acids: CASSLAQTSGQETQYF. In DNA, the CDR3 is TGTGCCAGCAGCTTAGCGCAGACTAGCGGCCAAGAGACCCAGTACTTC. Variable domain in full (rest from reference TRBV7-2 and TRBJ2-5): GAGVSQSPSNKVTEKGKDVELRCDPISGHTALYWYRQSLGQGLEFLIYFQGNSAPDKSGLPSDRFSAERTGGSVSTLTIQRTQQEDSAVYLCASSLAQTSGQETQYFGPGTRLLVL.

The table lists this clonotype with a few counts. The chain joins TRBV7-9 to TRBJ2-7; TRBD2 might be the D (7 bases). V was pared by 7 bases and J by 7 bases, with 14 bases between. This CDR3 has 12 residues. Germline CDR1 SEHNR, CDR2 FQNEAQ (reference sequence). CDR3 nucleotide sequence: TGTGCCAGCACCCCTGGGAGGGGGGAGCAGTACTTC. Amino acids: CASTPGRGEQYF.

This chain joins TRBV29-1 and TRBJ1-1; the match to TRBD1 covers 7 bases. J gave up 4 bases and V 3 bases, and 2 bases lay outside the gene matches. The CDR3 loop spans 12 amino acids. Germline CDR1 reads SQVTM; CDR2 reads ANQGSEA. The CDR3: CSVDGTVTEAFF. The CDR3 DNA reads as TGCAGCGTTGATGGGACAGTCACTGAAGCTTTCTTT.

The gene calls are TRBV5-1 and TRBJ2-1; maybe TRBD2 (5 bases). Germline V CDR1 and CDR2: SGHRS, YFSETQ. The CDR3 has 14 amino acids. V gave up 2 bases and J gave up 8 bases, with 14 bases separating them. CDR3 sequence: CASSFGPGRYEQFF. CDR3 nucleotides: TGCGCCAGCAGCTTCGGACCGGGAAGATATGAGCAGTTCTTC.

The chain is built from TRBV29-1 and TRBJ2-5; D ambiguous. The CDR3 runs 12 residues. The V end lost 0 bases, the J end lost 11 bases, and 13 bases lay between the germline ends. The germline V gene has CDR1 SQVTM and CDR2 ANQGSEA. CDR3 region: CSVEDDSNEQYF. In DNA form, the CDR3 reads TGCAGCGTTGAAGATGATAGCAATGAGCAGTACTTC. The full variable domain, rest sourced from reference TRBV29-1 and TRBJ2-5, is SAVISQKPSRDICQRGTSLTIQCQVDSQVTMMFWYRQQPGQSLTLIATANQGSEATYESGFVIDKFPISRPNLTFSTLTVSNMSPEDSSIYLCSVEDDSNEQYFGPGTRLLVL.

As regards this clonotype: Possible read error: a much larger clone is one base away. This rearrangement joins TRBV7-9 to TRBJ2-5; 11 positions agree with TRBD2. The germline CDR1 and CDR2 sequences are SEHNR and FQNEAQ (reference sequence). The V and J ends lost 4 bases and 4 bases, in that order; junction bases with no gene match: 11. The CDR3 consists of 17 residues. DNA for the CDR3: TGTGCCAGCAGCTCCCAAAAGGTAGCGGGAGGGCGAGAGACCCAGTACTTC. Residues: CASSSQKVAGGRETQYF.

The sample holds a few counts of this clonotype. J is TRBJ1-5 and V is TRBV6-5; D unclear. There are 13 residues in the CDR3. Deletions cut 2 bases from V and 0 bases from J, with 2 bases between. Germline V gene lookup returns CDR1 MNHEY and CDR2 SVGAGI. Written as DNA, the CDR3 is TGTGCCAGCAGTTACGTTAGCAATCAGCCCCAGCATTTT. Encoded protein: CASSYVSNQPQHF.

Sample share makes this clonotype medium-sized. CDR3 nucleotides: TGCAGTGCTAGAGACGTAGCGGGATCCTACAATGAGCAGTTCTTC. As protein: CSARDVAGSYNEQFF. The chain has TRBV20-1 and TRBJ2-1, with 8 positions matching TRBD2. The germline gives CDR1 DFQATT, CDR2 SNEGSKA (reference sequence). V gave up 0 bases and J gave up 1 base; unmatched junction bases: 2. CDR3 length equals 15 residues.

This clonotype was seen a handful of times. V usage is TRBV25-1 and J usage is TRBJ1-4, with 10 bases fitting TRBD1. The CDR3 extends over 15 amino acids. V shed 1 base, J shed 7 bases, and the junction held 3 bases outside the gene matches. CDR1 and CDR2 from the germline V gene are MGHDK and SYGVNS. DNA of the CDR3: TGTGCCAGCAGTGAATCCCGGACAGGGGGTGAAAAACTGTTTTTT. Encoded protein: CASSESRTGGEKLFF.